The 6 T cell receptor beta chains below come from one sample, sequenced in a study of T cell responses to AZD1222 COVID-19 vaccine. The protocol was immunoSEQ multiplex PCR, while the TCRdb copy is restricted to in-frame clones and leaves out a portion. The data show some 150,000 clones, around 89% seen once. Sequenced material: peripheral blood, taken on day 0 of AZD1222 vaccination. These receptors all stem from an adult in good health.

The V gene is TRBV6-5, the J gene TRBJ1-6; 9 nucleotides align to TRBD1. The trim removed 6 bases at V and 7 bases at J, leaving 7 bases unmatched. This CDR3 spans 15 amino acids. Germline loops: CDR1 MNHEY, CDR2 SVGAGI. The CDR3: CASSDGTGRNSPLHF. In DNA, the CDR3 is TGTGCCAGCAGCGACGGGACAGGGCGGAATTCACCCCTCCACTTT.

The chain couples TRBV19 to TRBJ1-6; D remains unclear. Deletions cut 1 base from V and 7 bases from J, with 5 bases between. Germline CDR1 reads LNHDA; CDR2 reads SQIVND (reference sequence). The CDR3 totals 13 residues. This chain's CDR3 is CASSIGQNSPLHF. The CDR3 DNA follows: TGTGCCAGTAGTATAGGACAAAATTCACCCCTCCACTTT.

The chain links TRBV2 to TRBJ2-7; maybe TRBD2 (5 bases). The CDR3 covers 12 residues. Germline CDR1 is SNHLY and CDR2 is FYNNEI. Trimming cost V 4 bases and J 3 bases, with 7 bases left between them. CDR3 in amino acids: CASSVGDYEQYF. The DNA for the CDR3 is TGTGCCAGCAGTGTCGGGGACTACGAGCAGTACTTC.

This clone was observed once. The CDR3 does not close with the conserved phenylalanine or tryptophan, likely indicating a read error. The DNA is omitted, as the CDR3 cannot be located on it reliably, and the CDR3 follows TCRdb's listing. V usage is TRBV14 and J usage is TRBJ2-7; TRBD2, as called in the table, went unchecked against the DNA. The CDR3 is made up of 9 amino acids, end residues included. Germline lookup yields CDR1 SGHDN and CDR2 FVKESK. The CDR3 protein is CARLPRFPL.

V is TRBV28 and J is TRBJ1-1, with 8 positions matching TRBD1. This CDR3 comprises 15 residues. Losses at the gene ends were 3 bases for V and 4 bases for J; bases not matched to a gene: 7. The germline gives CDR1 MDHEN, CDR2 SYDVKM. CDR3 in amino acids: CASSLFGQGVTEAFF. The DNA for the CDR3 is TGTGCCAGCAGTTTGTTTGGACAGGGCGTCACTGAAGCTTTCTTT.

The chain couples TRBV7-8 to TRBJ2-2; tentative D call: TRBD2 (5 bases). CDR1 SGHVS and CDR2 FQNEAQ come from the germline V gene. V was trimmed by 3 bases and J by 3 bases, leaving 14 bases between them. This CDR3 spans 16 amino acids. The CDR3: CASSFRSVRHTGELFF. Written as DNA, the CDR3 is TGTGCCAGCAGCTTTCGTAGCGTCAGGCACACCGGGGAGCTGTTTTTT.